This T cell receptor beta chain was recorded in a study of blood T cell repertoires in COVID-19. Germline-derived CDR1 and CDR2 are MNHEY and SVGAGI. V shed 7 bases and J shed 0 bases, with 12 bases lying between them. The CDR3 is made up of 14 amino acids. Assay: immunoSEQ multiplex PCR; the TCRdb copy retains only in-frame clones and omits some. This sample has about 120,000 clones; 60% to 85% occur once, and the top ten carry 2% to 2.5%. The clonotype comes from a man aged 65-85 years with acute or convalescent COVID-19. The specimen was peripheral blood. The gene calls are TRBV6-5 and TRBJ1-1; no clear D gene. The CDR3 here is CASTSDYMNTEAFF. Here the CDR3 DNA reads TGTGCCAGCACTAGCGATTACATGAACACTGAAGCTTTCTTT.